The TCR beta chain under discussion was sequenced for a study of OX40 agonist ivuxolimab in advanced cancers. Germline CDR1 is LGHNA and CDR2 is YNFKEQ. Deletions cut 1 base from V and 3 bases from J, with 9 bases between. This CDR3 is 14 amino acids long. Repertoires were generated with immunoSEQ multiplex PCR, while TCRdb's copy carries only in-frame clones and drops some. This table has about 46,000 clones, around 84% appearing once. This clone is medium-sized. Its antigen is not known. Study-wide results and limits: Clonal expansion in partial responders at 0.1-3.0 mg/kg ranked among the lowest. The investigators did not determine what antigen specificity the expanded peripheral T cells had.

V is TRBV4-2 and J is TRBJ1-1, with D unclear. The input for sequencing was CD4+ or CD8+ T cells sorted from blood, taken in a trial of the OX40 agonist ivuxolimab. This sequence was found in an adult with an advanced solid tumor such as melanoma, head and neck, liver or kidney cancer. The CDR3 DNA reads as TGTGCCAGCAGCCAAGGACTGGGCGACACTGAAGCTTTCTTT. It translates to CASSQGLGDTEAFF.